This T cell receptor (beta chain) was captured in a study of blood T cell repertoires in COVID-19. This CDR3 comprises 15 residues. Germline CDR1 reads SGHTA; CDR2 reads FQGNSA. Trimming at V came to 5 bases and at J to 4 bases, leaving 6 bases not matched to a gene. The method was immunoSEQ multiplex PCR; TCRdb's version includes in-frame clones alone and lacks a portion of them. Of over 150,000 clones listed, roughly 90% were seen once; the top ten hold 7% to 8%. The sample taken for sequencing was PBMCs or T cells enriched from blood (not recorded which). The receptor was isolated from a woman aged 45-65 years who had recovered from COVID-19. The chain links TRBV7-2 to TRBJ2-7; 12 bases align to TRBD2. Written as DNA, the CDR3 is TGTGCCAGCAGCCCTCTAGCGGGAGGGCCATACGAGCAGTACTTC. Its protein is CASSPLAGGPYEQYF.